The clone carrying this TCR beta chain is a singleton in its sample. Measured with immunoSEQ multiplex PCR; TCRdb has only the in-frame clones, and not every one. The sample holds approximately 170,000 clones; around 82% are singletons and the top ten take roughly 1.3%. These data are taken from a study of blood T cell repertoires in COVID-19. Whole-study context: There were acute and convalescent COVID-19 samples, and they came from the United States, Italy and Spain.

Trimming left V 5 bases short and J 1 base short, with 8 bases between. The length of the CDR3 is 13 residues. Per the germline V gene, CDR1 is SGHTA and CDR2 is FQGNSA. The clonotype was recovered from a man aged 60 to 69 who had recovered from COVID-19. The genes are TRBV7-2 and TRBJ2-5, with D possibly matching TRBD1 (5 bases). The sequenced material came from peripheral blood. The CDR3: CASSPGLQETQYF. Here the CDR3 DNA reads TGTGCCAGCAGCCCAGGGCTCCAAGAGACCCAGTACTTC.